A single sample is the source of the 31 T cell receptor beta chains below, sequenced in a study of cytomegalovirus exposure and HLA in healthy donors. A multiplex PCR was run with 60 Vbeta primers and 13 Jbeta primers. Clones were read by immunoSEQ multiplex PCR, and TCRdb kept only the in-frame ones, dropping some. The repertoire holds some 130,000 clones, about three quarters seen once, with approximately 1.7% in the top ten. The sample consisted of PBMCs. The receptors derive from a woman between 35 and 50 years old in good health and CMV-seronegative.

This chain links TRBV29-1 with TRBJ2-3; 10 bases line up with TRBD2. Germline CDR1 and CDR2: SQVTM and ANQGSEA. Trimming removed 6 bases from V and 5 bases from J; junction bases left unmatched: 8. This CDR3 is 14 amino acids long. The CDR3 here is CSVPSGGGVDTQYF. CDR3 nucleotide sequence: TGCAGCGTGCCTAGCGGGGGAGGCGTAGATACGCAGTATTTT.

The chain is built from TRBV7-3 and TRBJ1-6; tentatively, D is TRBD1 (5 bases). Germline CDR1 reads SGHTA; CDR2 reads FQGTGA. With 2 bases removed from V and 7 bases from J, the gap between germline ends came to 9 bases. The CDR3 consists of 14 residues. In DNA, the CDR3 is TGTGCCAGCAGCTTACAGGGCCAGAATTCACCCCTCCACTTT. Translation gives CASSLQGQNSPLHF.

This chain connects TRBV19 to TRBJ1-3; D gene unclear. This CDR3 has 12 residues. In germline, CDR1 is LNHDA, CDR2 SQIVND (reference sequence). V lost 5 bases to trimming and J lost 8 bases, with 10 bases between them. CDR3 residues: CASSSGSDTIYF. The CDR3 bases are TGTGCCAGTAGTTCGGGGTCGGACACCATATATTTT.

J is TRBJ2-3 and V is TRBV9; 7 bases align to TRBD2. The CDR3 length is 16 residues. V lost 3 bases, J lost 1 base, and 8 bases stayed unmatched. Germline CDR1 is SGDLS and CDR2 is YYNGEE. The CDR3 reads CASSAGGSRGTDTQYF. CDR3 DNA: TGTGCCAGCAGCGCGGGGGGAAGTAGAGGCACAGATACGCAGTATTTT.

This clone was seen more than once but under ten times. The chain links TRBV2 to TRBJ2-7; 13 positions agree with TRBD2. CDR1 is SNHLY and CDR2 is FYNNEI in the germline V gene. CDR3 size: 17 residues. Trimming cost V 6 bases and J 2 bases; bases outside gene matches: 10. CDR3: CASRGLAGLVITYEQYF. The CDR3 DNA sequence: TGTGCCAGCAGGGGACTAGCGGGATTAGTCATTACCTACGAGCAGTACTTC.

The gene calls are TRBV13 and TRBJ2-7, with a weak D call TRBD2 (5 bases). Germline lookup yields CDR1 PRHDT and CDR2 FYEKMQ (reference sequence). V lost 5 bases, J lost 5 bases, and 19 bases lay in between. The CDR3 is 15 residues long. For the CDR3, the DNA is TGTGCCAGCAGCATTAGAGAGGGAAAGAGGCACGAGCAGTACTTC. Protein product: CASSIREGKRHEQYF.

This clone has more than one count but fewer than ten. The rearrangement uses TRBV11-2 and TRBJ2-3, with D perhaps TRBD2 (6 bases). Germline V gives CDR1 SGHAT, CDR2 FQNNGV. The CDR3 is made up of 15 amino acids. Trimming took 3 bases from V and 6 from J, leaving 16 bases between them. The CDR3 protein is CASSLEGTAVDTQYF. CDR3 in DNA: TGTGCCAGCAGCTTGGAGGGGACGGCCGTGGATACGCAGTATTTT.

This sequence joins TRBV27 and TRBJ2-4; 7 bases map to TRBD1. Germline lookup yields CDR1 MNHEY and CDR2 SMNVEV (reference sequence). The V gene end was trimmed by 6 bases and the J gene end by 8 bases; junction bases not matched to a gene: 4. The CDR3 is 12 residues long. The CDR3 spells CASSPGGHIQYF. The CDR3 bases are TGTGCCAGCAGCCCAGGGGGTCACATTCAGTACTTC.

This clone was seen only a few times. The chain has TRBV5-1 and TRBJ2-2; a weak D match, TRBD2 (5 bases). CDR1 SGHRS and CDR2 YFSETQ come from the germline V gene. V was cut by 4 bases and J by 6 bases, with 22 bases left in between. This CDR3 is 17 amino acids long. The CDR3: CASSGSYWETVAGELFF. CDR3 DNA: TGCGCCAGCAGCGGCAGCTATTGGGAGACGGTAGCCGGGGAGCTGTTTTTT.

The chain uses TRBV9 and TRBJ2-7; D uncertain. The CDR3 consists of 14 residues. Germline CDR1 is SGDLS and CDR2 is YYNGEE. V was shortened by 3 bases and J by 6 bases, with 16 bases between the two germline ends. CDR3 sequence (DNA): TGTGCCAGCAGCGCTCGCCTAACTAATATCGAGCAGTACTTC. It is translated as CASSARLTNIEQYF.

V usage is TRBV19 and J usage is TRBJ2-1; perhaps TRBD2 as D (6 bases). Germline V gives CDR1 LNHDA, CDR2 SQIVND (reference sequence). CDR3 length equals 14 residues. V gave up 4 bases and J gave up 9 bases, with 16 bases separating them. CDR3 sequence: CASSTDRDSGEQFF. The CDR3, as DNA: TGTGCCAGTAGTACCGACCGGGACTCGGGTGAGCAGTTCTTC.

The sample holds a few counts of this clone. For the CDR3, the DNA is TGTGCCAGCAGCAAAGGGGGATCGACTAGCGGGAGGATGGGTGAGCAGTACTTC. Translating it yields CASSKGGSTSGRMGEQYF. This chain joins TRBV21-1 and TRBJ2-7; the table's D call TRBD2 went unverified against the DNA. TRBV21-1 is noted as a pseudogene. This CDR3 is built from 18 residues.

This sequence joins TRBV28 and TRBJ2-3; D perhaps matches TRBD2 (6 bases). CDR1 is MDHEN and CDR2 is SYDVKM in the germline V gene. This CDR3 is built from 14 residues. Between the trimmed V and J ends, which lost 8 bases and 2 bases, there was a span of 14 bases. The CDR3 DNA follows: TGTGCCAGCCTACTCGGAGGGACCACAGATACGCAGTATTTT. Its protein is CASLLGGTTDTQYF.

The V and J genes are TRBV9 and TRBJ1-1; D gene unclear. Between the trimmed V and J ends, which lost 3 bases and 6 bases, there was a span of 12 bases. The CDR3 length is 13 residues. CDR1 SGDLS and CDR2 YYNGEE come from the germline V gene. The chain's CDR3 is CASSATDGPEAFF. CDR3 DNA sequence: TGTGCCAGCAGCGCCACGGATGGGCCTGAAGCTTTCTTT. Complete variable domain (other parts from reference TRBV9 and TRBJ1-1): DSGVTQTPKHLITATGQRVTLRCSPRSGDLSVYWYQQSLDQGLQFLIQYYNGEERAKGNILERFSAQQFPDLHSELNLSSLELGDSALYFCASSATDGPEAFFGQGTRLTVV.

This chain links TRBV7-9 with TRBJ2-3, with 8 positions matching TRBD2. The junction had 7 bases not matched to a gene; V was cut back by 5 bases and J by 3 bases. CDR1 is SEHNR, CDR2 FQNEAQ, per germline (reference sequence). The CDR3 loop spans 15 amino acids. CDR3 bases: TGTGCCAGCAGCCCTGTAGCGGGAATTACAGATACGCAGTATTTT. Protein product: CASSPVAGITDTQYF. Combining the CDR3 with reference TRBV7-9 and TRBJ2-3 gives the whole variable domain DTGVSQNPRHKITKRGQNVTFRCDPISEHNRLYWYRQTLGQGPEFLTYFQNEAQLEKSRLLSDRFSAERPKGSFSTLEIQRTEQGDSAMYLCASSPVAGITDTQYFGPGTRLTVL.

This clone has just one count. The rearrangement uses TRBV4-1 and TRBJ1-5; D is possibly TRBD1 (6 bases). V lost 0 bases to trimming and J lost 3 bases, with 12 bases between them. CDR3 length: 16 residues. CDR1 is MGHRA and CDR2 is YSYEKL in the germline V gene. CDR3 sequence: CASSQDVGANNQPQHF. The CDR3 DNA reads TGCGCCAGCAGCCAAGATGTGGGGGCGAACAATCAGCCCCAGCATTTT.

This sequence joins TRBV11-3 and TRBJ2-7; 9 bases line up with TRBD1. The V segment lost 4 bases and the J segment 5 bases; nucleotides outside the gene matches: 6. This CDR3 has 14 amino acids. Looked up from germline, CDR1 is SGHNT and CDR2 is YENEEA. DNA of the CDR3: TGTGCCAGCAGCTCCGGGACAGGGTCCCACGAGCAGTACTTC. Encoded protein: CASSSGTGSHEQYF. Using reference TRBV11-3 and TRBJ2-7 for the parts outside the CDR3, the full variable domain is EAGVVQSPRYKIIEKKQPVAFWCNPISGHNTLYWYLQNLGQGPELLIRYENEEAVDDSQLPKDRFSAERLKGVDSTLKIQPAELGDSAVYLCASSSGTGSHEQYFGPGTRLTVT.

V usage is TRBV29-1 and J usage is TRBJ2-2, with 8 positions matching TRBD1. The CDR3 sequence is 13 residues long. Trimming cost V 7 bases and J 5 bases; bases outside gene matches: 6. From germline, CDR1 is SQVTM and CDR2 ANQGSEA. CDR3 in amino acids: CSGGQGETGELFF. Written as DNA, the CDR3 is TGCAGCGGTGGACAGGGAGAAACCGGGGAGCTGTTTTTT.

This clone was recorded only once. The chain links TRBV5-1 to TRBJ2-7; D call uncertain. The CDR3 has 14 residues. V lost 3 bases to trimming and J lost 2 bases, with 12 bases between them. CDR1 and CDR2 from the germline V gene are SGHRS and YFSETQ. The CDR3 here is CASSSPRLPYEQYF. The CDR3 region has the DNA TGCGCCAGCAGCTCGCCGCGATTGCCCTACGAGCAGTACTTC. The full variable domain, in which reference TRBV5-1 and TRBJ2-7 provide the parts outside the CDR3, is KAGVTQTPRYLIKTRGQQVTLSCSPISGHRSVSWYQQTPGQGLQFLFEYFSETQRNKGNFPGRFSGRQFSNSRSEMNVSTLELGDSALYLCASSSPRLPYEQYFGPGTRLTVT.

The J gene is TRBJ2-7, the V gene TRBV10-3, with 8 bases lining up with TRBD1. This CDR3 has 14 residues. Losses at the gene ends were 6 bases for V and 0 bases for J; bases not matched to a gene: 4. Germline V gives CDR1 ENHRY, CDR2 SYGVKD. The CDR3 sequence is CAIRTTGGSYEQYF. DNA of the CDR3: TGTGCCATCAGGACCACAGGGGGCTCCTACGAGCAGTACTTC.

The gene calls are TRBV6-4 and TRBJ1-2; D is perhaps TRBD1 (6 bases). V dropped 0 bases and J dropped 7 bases, with 12 bases sitting between them. In germline, CDR1 is MRHNA, CDR2 SNTAGT. The CDR3 runs 14 residues. DNA of the CDR3: TGTGCCAGCAGTGACTCAGCCCTCAGGGGTGGCTACACCTTC. As protein: CASSDSALRGGYTF.

J is TRBJ1-4 and V is TRBV18; possibly TRBD1 for D (5 bases). This CDR3 is built from 13 residues. The V gene lost 10 bases and the J gene lost 6 bases, with 15 bases spanning the gap. The germline CDR1 and CDR2 sequences are KGHSH and LQKENI. As DNA, the CDR3 is TGTGCCACCCGCAGGGATATTCATGAAAAACTGTTTTTT. Protein product: CATRRDIHEKLFF.

The chain employs TRBV27 and TRBJ1-2; D unresolved. The CDR3 contains 11 residues. Germline V gives CDR1 MNHEY, CDR2 SMNVEV (reference sequence). V was pared by 8 bases and J by 5 bases, with 9 bases between. Here the CDR3 reads CASSGRYGYTF. The CDR3, as DNA: TGTGCCAGCTCAGGCAGATATGGCTACACCTTC.

This clone was seen a few times. The chain combines TRBV7-9 with TRBJ2-7; 9 bases map to TRBD2. V was clipped by 5 bases and J by 0 bases; unmatched bases: 2. Looked up from germline, CDR1 is SEHNR and CDR2 is FQNEAQ (reference sequence). This CDR3 is built from 14 residues. The CDR3 coding sequence is TGTGCCAGCAGCCAGACTAGCGGCTCCTACGAGCAGTACTTC. Protein sequence: CASSQTSGSYEQYF.

This chain links TRBV28 with TRBJ2-6; TRBD2 aligns across 7 bases. The CDR3 has 19 residues. The junction had 17 bases not matched to a gene; V was cut back by 7 bases and J by 2 bases. From germline, CDR1 is MDHEN and CDR2 SYDVKM. CDR3 bases: TGTGCCAGCATTCCTCTGAGGGAGGGATTTTACCCTGGGGCCAACGTCCTGACTTTC. It is translated as CASIPLREGFYPGANVLTF.

The V and J genes are TRBV19 and TRBJ2-7; D uncertain. The length of the CDR3 is 13 residues. V gave up 2 bases and J gave up 0 bases, with 5 bases separating them. Germline V lookup: CDR1 LNHDA, CDR2 SQIVND (reference sequence). CDR3 in DNA: TGTGCCAGTAGTATAAGCCTCTCCTACGAGCAGTACTTC. It translates to CASSISLSYEQYF.

V gene TRBV9 combines with J gene TRBJ2-5, with a tentative D call TRBD1 (5 bases). CDR3 size: 13 residues. Per germline, CDR1 SGDLS and CDR2 YYNGEE. The ends were cut back, 0 bases at V and 4 bases at J, with 7 bases in the middle. This CDR3 is CASSVGRAETQYF. The CDR3 nucleotides read TGTGCCAGCAGCGTAGGCAGGGCAGAGACCCAGTACTTC.

The chain uses TRBV18 and TRBJ1-5; D ambiguous. V was shortened by 3 bases and J by 5 bases, with 11 bases between the two germline ends. This CDR3 spans 14 amino acids. The germline CDR1 and CDR2 sequences are KGHSH and LQKENI. CDR3 DNA sequence: TGTGCCAGCTCACCGGAACAGACGCATCAGCCCCAGCATTTT. Its translation: CASSPEQTHQPQHF.

The V gene is TRBV11-2, the J gene TRBJ2-5; a weak D match, TRBD1 (6 bases). The J call may not be correct, given that the DNA end is closer to TRBJ2-7. Germline CDR1 reads SGHAT; CDR2 reads FQNNGV. The CDR3 loop spans 14 amino acids. CDR3 protein: CASSSTGSSYEQYF. As DNA, the CDR3 is TGTGCCAGCAGCAGTACAGGGAGCTCCTACGAGCAGTACTTC.

The rearrangement joins TRBV18 to TRBJ2-3; TRBD2 matches 10 bases. V lost 6 bases to trimming and J lost 6 bases; unmatched junction nucleotides: 9. The length of the CDR3 is 15 residues. CDR1 is KGHSH and CDR2 is LQKENI in the germline V gene. CDR3 coding DNA: TGTGCCAGCTCCACCGGTGGACTAGCGGCTGATACGCAGTATTTT. Encoded protein: CASSTGGLAADTQYF.

V is TRBV7-9 and J is TRBJ2-7; D is perhaps TRBD2 (5 bases). This CDR3 spans 15 amino acids. The germline V gene encodes CDR1 SEHNR and CDR2 FQNEAQ (reference sequence). V was clipped by 8 bases and J by 1 base, with 18 bases between them. CDR3 DNA sequence: TGTGCCAGCTCTCCCGGGGTCGGGTTATCCTACGAGCAGTACTTC. Translation gives CASSPGVGLSYEQYF. Together with reference TRBV7-9 and TRBJ2-7, the CDR3 gives the full variable domain: DTGVSQNPRHKITKRGQNVTFRCDPISEHNRLYWYRQTLGQGPEFLTYFQNEAQLEKSRLLSDRFSAERPKGSFSTLEIQRTEQGDSAMYLCASSPGVGLSYEQYFGPGTRLTVT.